These T cell receptor beta chains were read from a single sample in a study of CD8+ T cells in alopecia areata. TCRdb's table, derived via immunoSEQ multiplex PCR, lists solely in-frame clones and lacks some. The data hold hundreds of thousands of clones, with roughly two fifths observed a single time. The material was CD4+ T cells sorted from blood, obtained at approximately week 30, from a patient treated with tofacitinib. These receptors all come from a human donor with alopecia areata. Each CDR3 is given with its conserved first and last residue. D genes are given only for firm matches. Not all rows give a size; the values are once, few, many and, for expanded clones, a class.

clone size,D gene,V gene,J gene,CDR3 DNA,CDR3 protein
.,.,TRBV29-1,TRBJ1-2,TGCAGCGATCACGGGGGTTTGTATGGCTACACCTTC,CSDHGGLYGYTF
few,.,TRBV2,TRBJ1-2,TGTGCCAGCCTACTTGGCTATGGCTACACCTTC,CASLLGYGYTF
.,.,TRBV19,TRBJ1-6,TGTGCCAGTAGTATGTCAGGACGGCCGGGATCACCCCTCCACTTT,CASSMSGRPGSPLHF
few,.,TRBV4-2,TRBJ1-4,TGTGCCAGCAGCCTCGGAGCAGGGGTTCGTGATGAAAAACTGTTTTTT,CASSLGAGVRDEKLFF
.,TRBD2,TRBV5-6,TRBJ2-5,TGTGCCAGCAGCTACCGGACTAGCGGGAGCCGCCAAGAGACCCAGTACTTC,CASSYRTSGSRQETQYF
.,.,TRBV7-8,TRBJ1-5,TGTGCCAGCAGCTTAGATGGTGAAGACAATCAGCCCCAGCATTTT,CASSLDGEDNQPQHF
.,TRBD2,TRBV4-1,TRBJ2-1,TGCGCCAGCAGCCAAGTAATGCCGGGACTAGGGTCCTACAATGAGCAGTTCTTC,CASSQVMPGLGSYNEQFF
few,.,TRBV7-2,TRBJ1-2,TGTGCCAGCAGACCTGGGCCGTCCTTCTATGGCTACACCTTC,CASRPGPSFYGYTF
.,TRBD1,TRBV7-2,TRBJ2-5,TGTGCCAGCAGCCCGGGGACAGGGTCGGGAGAGACCCAGTACTTC,CASSPGTGSGETQYF
few,.,TRBV15,TRBJ2-7,TGTGCCACCAGCAGCCAGCCCGGGCTCAACGAGCAGTACTTC,CATSSQPGLNEQYF
once,TRBD1,TRBV14,TRBJ1-1,TGTGCCAGCAGCCATAGGACAGGGAGAAACACTGAAGCTTTCTTT,CASSHRTGRNTEAFF
once,TRBD1,TRBV9,TRBJ1-2,TGTGCCAGCAGCAGACAGGGGAACTATGGCTACACCTTC,CASSRQGNYGYTF
.,.,TRBV7-9,TRBJ2-1,TGTGCCAGCAGCTCAATACCCAATGAGCAGTTCTTC,CASSSIPNEQFF
.,.,TRBV30,TRBJ1-5,TGTGCCTGGAGGAGTACTAGCAATCAGCCCCAGCATTTT,CAWRSTSNQPQHF
.,TRBD2,TRBV7-3,TRBJ2-2,TGTGCCAGCAGCTCCAGAGCGGGGGGCACCGGGGAGCTGTTTTTT,CASSSRAGGTGELFF
few,TRBD1,TRBV7-3,TRBJ2-3,TGTGCCAGCAGCCCCGGGACAGGGGGCGATACGCAGTATTTT,CASSPGTGGDTQYF
.,.,TRBV5-1,TRBJ1-2,TGCGCCAGCAGCTTGGTCGGCGGTAGGAACTATGGCTACACCTTC,CASSLVGGRNYGYTF
few,.,TRBV4-1,TRBJ1-4,TGCGCCAGCAGCCCGCAGGGACCGCTTCAGAATGAAAAACTGTTTTTT,CASSPQGPLQNEKLFF
.,.,TRBV27,TRBJ2-7,TGTGCCAGCAGTTTACACTCGGGCAGGGCCGGGTCCTACGAGCAGTACTTC,CASSLHSGRAGSYEQYF
many,.,TRBV5-6,TRBJ2-5,TGTGCCAGCAGCGTCGAGAGGAGAGAGGCCCAGTACTTC,CASSVERREAQYF
.,TRBD1,TRBV7-2,TRBJ1-4,TGCGCCAGCAGCCCCGGAGGGGGCGCAACTAATGAAAAACTGTTTTTT,CASSPGGGATNEKLFF
.,.,TRBV30,TRBJ2-1,TGTGCCTGGACACAGAACTCCTACAATGAGCAGTTCTTC,CAWTQNSYNEQFF
few,.,TRBV27,TRBJ2-2,TGTGCCAGCAGTTTACGACAGCGAAACACCGGGGAGCTGTTTTTT,CASSLRQRNTGELFF
.,.,TRBV18,TRBJ1-2,TGTGCCAGCTCACCACTTTTCAATCCGGATGGCTACACCTTC,CASSPLFNPDGYTF
.,.,TRBV7-3,TRBJ2-3,TGTGCCAGCAGGGAGAGCGGGTATAGCACAGATACGCAGTATTTT,CASRESGYSTDTQYF
.,.,TRBV5-1,TRBJ2-3,TGCGCCAGCAGCAAGGGGAGTACAGATACGCAGTATTTT,CASSKGSTDTQYF
.,TRBD1,TRBV29-1,TRBJ2-2,TGCAGCGCTGGACGACAGGGGCTCACCGGGGAGCTGTTTTTT,CSAGRQGLTGELFF
few,.,TRBV7-6,TRBJ1-4,TGTGCCAGCAGCTTAGGAGGGGGTGCAACTAATGAAAAACTGTTTTTT,CASSLGGGATNEKLFF
.,.,TRBV30,TRBJ2-3,TGTGCCTGGAGTGTAAGCACTAGCACAGATACGCAGTATTTT,CAWSVSTSTDTQYF